Sequencing of this T cell receptor beta chain was carried out in a study of cytomegalovirus exposure and HLA in healthy donors. Study conclusions and caveats: It was 150 to 200 TCR beta chains that were listed as cytomegalovirus-associated. A classifier reportedly called cytomegalovirus status with high sensitivity and specificity. Researchers reported that a few CMV-associated chains were confirmed in vitro as CMV antigen-specific.

Assay: immunoSEQ multiplex PCR; the TCRdb copy retains only in-frame clones and omits some. The data show about 120,000 clones, with about 87% seen just once and around 2% held by the top ten. Trimming at V came to 3 bases and at J to 1 base, leaving 2 bases not matched to a gene. This CDR3 is 14 amino acids long. Germline V CDR1 and CDR2: SEHNR, FQNEAQ (reference sequence). This clone was observed a few times. Antigen: not known. The sequence was collected from a man aged 18 to 35 in good health and CMV-seronegative. Material for sequencing was PBMCs. V gene TRBV7-9 combines with J gene TRBJ1-1, with 7 bases that match TRBD1. DNA for the CDR3: TGTGCCAGCAGCTTGGGACAGCCGAACACTGAAGCTTTCTTT. This sequence encodes CASSLGQPNTEAFF.